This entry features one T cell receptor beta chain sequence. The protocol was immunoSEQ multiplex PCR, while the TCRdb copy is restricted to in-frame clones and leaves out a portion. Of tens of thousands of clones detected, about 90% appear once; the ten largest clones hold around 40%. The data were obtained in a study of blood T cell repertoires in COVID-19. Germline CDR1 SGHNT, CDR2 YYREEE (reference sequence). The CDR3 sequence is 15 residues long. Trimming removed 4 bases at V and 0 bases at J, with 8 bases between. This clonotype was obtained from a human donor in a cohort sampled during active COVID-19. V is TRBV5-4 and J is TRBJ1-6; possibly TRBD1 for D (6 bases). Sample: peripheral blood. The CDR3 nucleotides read TGTGCCAGCAGCCCGGACAGCTCCTATAATTCACCCCTCCACTTT. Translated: CASSPDSSYNSPLHF.